The source of this T cell receptor beta chain is a study of PD-1 blockade in classical Hodgkin lymphoma. Study-wide findings and caveats: When nivolumab was started under 1 year after ASCT, patients were excluded.

Germline-derived CDR1 and CDR2 are SNHLY and FYNNEI. The J segment lost 0 bases and the V segment lost 6 bases, leaving 1 base of the junction unmatched. There are 13 residues in the CDR3. This table comes from immunoSEQ multiplex PCR, and its TCRdb copy is limited to in-frame clones, with some not included. The sample lists roughly 100,000 clones, approximately 94% occurring once. With regard to this clone: Its antigen is currently unknown. The sample contains more than one DNA sequence encoding this CDR3.

As for time point: cycle 4 day 1 (C4D1), after 5 to 7 weeks of nivolumab. Patients all relapsed after autologous stem cell transplantation, and there was variation in brentuximab vedotin exposure. Complete response, partial response or progressive disease made up the best responses. This TCR derives from a human donor with classical Hodgkin lymphoma. This material consisted of peripheral blood mononuclear cells (PBMCs), taken before the fourth cycle of nivolumab. The chain is built from TRBV2 and TRBJ1-1; 7 bases agree with TRBD1. The CDR3 DNA sequence: TGTGCCAGCAGACAGGGGATGAACACTGAAGCTTTCTTT. Its translation: CASRQGMNTEAFF.